This T cell receptor (beta chain) was sequenced for a study of shared clonotypes between healthy human individuals. Across the study: Three plates each covered CD4 naive and memory; CD8 naive two, CD8 memory one.

Nashville, Tennessee was home to all donors, each a Caucasian adult. Of note for this clone: Its antigen is as yet unknown.

V lost 3 bases to trimming and J lost 4 bases, with 18 bases between them. The CDR3 consists of 16 residues. Germline V CDR1 and CDR2: SGHTA, FQGNSA. Whole-study results and caveats: Among donors, sharing of clonotypes was expected to be affected by sequencing depth. Incomplete sequencing of sorted subsets was indicated by rarefaction despite large depth.

Sequenced by immunoSEQ multiplex PCR; TCRdb stores in-frame clones only, minus some. This table has over 700,000 clones, around 77% appearing once. This clonotype was obtained from a woman in her thirties in good health. The rearrangement joins TRBV7-2 to TRBJ1-2; TRBD1 is a possible D gene (5 bases). The sequencing input was memory CD4+ T cells sorted from blood. Subset: CD45RA-negative fraction. The CDR3 DNA is TGTGCCAGCAGCTTGGGGACCGGGATGGGTCTCTATGGCTACACCTTC. Amino acids: CASSLGTGMGLYGYTF. Based on the CDR3 plus reference TRBV7-2 and TRBJ1-2, the full variable domain is GAGVSQSPSNKVTEKGKDVELRCDPISGHTALYWYRQSLGQGLEFLIYFQGNSAPDKSGLPSDRFSAERTGGSVSTLTIQRTQQEDSAVYLCASSLGTGMGLYGYTFGSGTRLTVV.